This T cell receptor (beta chain) emerged from a study of OX40 agonist ivuxolimab in advanced cancers. Study overall: The eligibility criteria allowed prior anti-PD-1, anti-PD-L1 or anti-CTLA-4 therapy, and 30% to 40% had some.

Generated by immunoSEQ multiplex PCR, the TCRdb table keeps only in-frame clones and is missing some. The data contain 55,000 to 85,000 clones, roughly 80% of them singletons. V lost 6 bases and J lost 0; bases outside the gene matches: 13. The CDR3 loop spans 19 amino acids. Germline values: CDR1 KGHSH, CDR2 LQKENI. The V gene is TRBV18, the J gene TRBJ2-4; 11 bases line up with TRBD2. The sequence was collected from an adult with an advanced solid tumor such as melanoma, head and neck, liver or kidney cancer. This sample comprised CD4+ or CD8+ T cells sorted from blood, obtained in a trial of the OX40 agonist ivuxolimab. This chain's CDR3 is CASSLLASGGTIAKNIQYF. The CDR3 DNA reads TGTGCCAGCTCGCTTCTCGCTAGCGGGGGGACCATAGCCAAAAACATTCAGTACTTC.